The 26 T cell receptor beta chains in this list originate from one sample, sequenced in a study of blood T cell repertoires in COVID-19. TCRdb keeps only in-frame clones here, not all; method: immunoSEQ multiplex PCR. The sample consists of 45,000 to 50,000 clones, 75% to 90% of them appearing once. Sequenced: peripheral blood. These receptors were taken from a woman older than 75 with COVID-19, enrolled during active disease.

V gene TRBV15 combines with J gene TRBJ1-1, with 7 positions matching TRBD1. Losses at the gene ends were 1 base for V and 3 bases for J; bases not matched to a gene: 11. CDR1 is LNHNV and CDR2 is YYDKDF in the germline V gene (reference sequence). The CDR3 has 17 amino acids. In DNA form, the CDR3 reads TGTGCCACCAGCAGAGCCCTTTCGGAGGGGGCGGACACTGAAGCTTTCTTT. Its protein product is CATSRALSEGADTEAFF.

This sequence joins TRBV7-9 and TRBJ1-1; 7 nucleotides agree with TRBD1. This CDR3 has 13 amino acids. Trimming at V came to 2 bases and at J to 4 bases, leaving 1 base not matched to a gene. Looked up from germline, CDR1 is SEHNR and CDR2 is FQNEAQ (reference sequence). In DNA, the CDR3 is TGTGCCAGCAGCTTACAGGGGGGCACTGAAGCTTTCTTT. Translated, it gives CASSLQGGTEAFF. Full variable domain (missing parts from reference TRBV7-9 and TRBJ1-1): DTGVSQNPRHKITKRGQNVTFRCDPISEHNRLYWYRQTLGQGPEFLTYFQNEAQLEKSRLLSDRFSAERPKGSFSTLEIQRTEQGDSAMYLCASSLQGGTEAFFGQGTRLTVV.

The chain combines TRBV28 with TRBJ1-6; perhaps TRBD1 as D (5 bases). CDR1 MDHEN and CDR2 SYDVKM come from the germline V gene. The CDR3 length is 14 residues. Trimming took off 2 bases at V and 7 bases at J, with 9 bases between the two ends. The CDR3 nucleotides are TGTGCCAGCAGTTTAGCAGGGATAAATTCACCCCTCCACTTT. As protein: CASSLAGINSPLHF.

The J gene is TRBJ1-1, the V gene TRBV11-2, with TRBD1 identical over 7 bases. V gave up 1 base and J gave up 7 bases; unmatched junction bases: 3. The CDR3 loop spans 13 amino acids. Germline V lookup: CDR1 SGHAT, CDR2 FQNNGV. CDR3 protein: CASSLVRGVEAFF. The CDR3 bases are TGTGCCAGCAGCTTAGTCAGGGGGGTTGAAGCTTTCTTT.

The chain uses TRBV7-2 and TRBJ1-2; 8 bases map to TRBD1. This CDR3 spans 15 amino acids. The germline V gene has CDR1 SGHTA and CDR2 FQGNSA. Unmatched junction bases numbered 9, after V lost 3 bases and J lost 6 bases. CDR3 loop: CASSFGDRKRNGYTF. In DNA form, the CDR3 reads TGTGCCAGCAGCTTTGGGGACAGGAAGAGGAATGGCTACACCTTC.

This chain links TRBV7-3 with TRBJ1-5, with a tentative D call TRBD1 (6 bases). The CDR3 totals 16 residues. Per the germline V gene, CDR1 is SGHTA and CDR2 is FQGTGA. Trimming pared 9 bases from V and 3 bases from J, leaving 21 bases between. The CDR3 loop reads CARNSPQQGSNQPQHF. For the CDR3, the DNA is TGTGCCAGGAACTCTCCCCAACAGGGATCCAATCAGCCCCAGCATTTT.

The chain is built from TRBV29-1 and TRBJ2-3; 8 bases fit TRBD1. Germline V gives CDR1 SQVTM, CDR2 ANQGSEA. The V and J ends lost 5 bases and 4 bases, in that order; junction bases with no gene match: 11. The CDR3 length is 15 residues. CDR3 in amino acids: CSVHLGDRPPDTQYF. Here the CDR3 DNA reads TGCAGCGTTCACCTCGGGGACAGGCCCCCAGATACGCAGTATTTT.

This clone was observed a handful of times. This chain links TRBV7-2 with TRBJ2-5; 13 nucleotides line up with TRBD2. This CDR3 comprises 16 residues. Germline V CDR1 and CDR2: SGHTA, FQGNSA. V was clipped by 5 bases and J by 7 bases; unmatched bases: 10. This CDR3 is CASSPTSGGRGGTQYF. The CDR3 DNA reads as TGTGCCAGCAGCCCGACTAGCGGGGGGCGAGGGGGGACCCAGTACTTC.

The chain couples TRBV7-9 to TRBJ1-6; 8 positions agree with TRBD1. Germline lookup yields CDR1 SEHNR and CDR2 FQNEAQ (reference sequence). The J segment lost 9 bases and the V segment lost 0 bases, leaving 7 bases of the junction unmatched. The CDR3 has 16 residues. CDR3 DNA sequence: TGTGCCAGCAGCTTAGCGGTGGCAGGGGGCCTTTCACCCCTCCACTTT. Its protein is CASSLAVAGGLSPLHF.

This clone occurred once. In DNA, the CDR3 is TGTGCCATCAGTGCCGGGACAGGGGATGGCTACACCTTC. This translates into CAISAGTGDGYTF. This chain uses TRBV10-3 with TRBJ1-2; 10 bases match TRBD1. Germline V lookup: CDR1 ENHRY, CDR2 SYGVKD. The CDR3 runs to 13 residues. J was trimmed by 6 bases and V by 4 bases; bases with no gene match: 2.

The chain has TRBV7-2 and TRBJ2-3; the match to TRBD2 covers 13 bases. The trim removed 0 bases at V and 5 bases at J, leaving 5 bases unmatched. Germline V gene data show CDR1 as SGHTA and CDR2 as FQGNSA. CDR3 length: 17 amino acids. CDR3: CASSLAVGLAGVDTQYF. In nucleotides, the CDR3 is TGTGCCAGCAGCTTAGCCGTCGGACTAGCGGGAGTAGATACGCAGTATTTT.

The J gene is TRBJ1-1, the V gene TRBV19; D is uncertain. V was pared by 7 bases and J by 1 base, with 13 bases between. CDR3 length: 14 residues. The germline CDR1 and CDR2 sequences are LNHDA and SQIVND (reference sequence). The CDR3 DNA follows: TGTGCCAGTACCTCTGCACATACGAACACTGAAGCTTTCTTT. Translated: CASTSAHTNTEAFF.

The J gene is TRBJ2-7, the V gene TRBV6-2 or TRBV6-3, with D maybe TRBD2 (6 bases). CDR3 size: 16 residues. Germline CDR1 is MNHEY and CDR2 is SVGEGT. Trimming removed 1 base from V and 0 bases from J, with 13 bases in between. CDR3 loop: CASSYFSGDSSYEQYF. In DNA, the CDR3 is TGTGCCAGCAGTTACTTTAGCGGAGACAGCTCCTACGAGCAGTACTTC.

With respect to this clone: Distinct nucleotide sequences in the sample also encode this CDR3. The CDR3 DNA reads as TGTGCCTGCACCGTTACTGGGTTAAGGACTCTTAGGAGTGTCCATGGCTACACCTTC. Its protein is CACTVTGLRTLRSVHGYTF. The chain links TRBV5-4 to TRBJ1-2; no reliable D call. In germline, CDR1 is SGHNT, CDR2 YYREEE (reference sequence). The CDR3 runs to 19 residues. Trimming removed 10 bases from V and 6 bases from J, with 37 bases in between. The full variable domain, rest sourced from reference TRBV5-4 and TRBJ1-2, is ETGVTQSPTHLIKTRGQQVTLRCSSQSGHNTVSWYQQALGQGPQFIFQYYREEENGRGNFPPRFSGLQFPNYSSELNVNALELDDSALYLCACTVTGLRTLRSVHGYTFGSGTRLTVV.

CDR3 nucleotides: TGTGCCAGCTCACCAGGCACACCGGGACTAGCGGACTCCTACGAGCAGTACTTC. Amino acid sequence: CASSPGTPGLADSYEQYF. The chain links TRBV18 to TRBJ2-7; TRBD2 matches 11 bases. CDR3 size: 18 residues. The J segment lost 0 bases and the V segment lost 2 bases, leaving 9 bases of the junction unmatched. CDR1 and CDR2 from the germline V gene are KGHSH and LQKENI.

This chain connects TRBV5-1 to TRBJ2-2, with 10 bases matching TRBD2. Germline V gives CDR1 SGHRS, CDR2 YFSETQ. The CDR3 spans 16 residues. The trim removed 2 bases at V and 3 bases at J, leaving 4 bases unmatched. The CDR3 here is CASSLRTSGYTGELFF. CDR3 in DNA: TGCGCCAGCAGCTTACGGACTAGCGGATACACCGGGGAGCTGTTTTTT.

The chain is built from TRBV7-3 and TRBJ2-1, with 7 nucleotides matching TRBD2. V lost 10 bases to trimming and J lost 4 bases; unmatched junction nucleotides: 16. Germline V gene sequence: CDR1 SGHTA, CDR2 FQGTGA. The CDR3 extends over 16 amino acids. The CDR3 reads CATSSQPGLPYNEQFF. For the CDR3, the DNA is TGTGCCACCTCAAGCCAACCGGGACTACCATACAATGAGCAGTTCTTC.

This clone was seen only a few times. The chain joins TRBV27 to TRBJ1-1; 8 bases align to TRBD1. Germline trimming cut 9 bases from V and 0 bases from J; bases unmatched to any gene: 9. This CDR3 is 15 amino acids long. The V gene's germline CDR1 is MNHEY and CDR2 SMNVEV (reference sequence). The CDR3 is CASRHRGRLNTEAFF. CDR3 coding DNA: TGTGCCAGTCGTCACAGGGGGAGATTGAACACTGAAGCTTTCTTT.

The V and J genes are TRBV5-6 and TRBJ1-1, with D unresolved. The CDR3 has 11 residues. The V gene lost 4 bases and the J gene lost 3 bases, with 4 bases spanning the gap. Germline CDR1 and CDR2: SGHDT and YYEEEE. CDR3 nucleotide sequence: TGTGCCAGCAGCCTAGACACTGAAGCTTTCTTT. Its protein product is CASSLDTEAFF.

The rearrangement uses TRBV2 and TRBJ2-7; perhaps TRBD1 as D (7 bases). The CDR3 sequence is 15 residues long. With 7 bases removed from V and 2 bases from J, the gap between germline ends came to 18 bases. The germline V gene encodes CDR1 SNHLY and CDR2 FYNNEI. CDR3 nucleotides: TGTGCCAGCACCCTTAGGGGGGACAGACCCTACGAGCAGTACTTC. This translates into CASTLRGDRPYEQYF.

The chain couples TRBV24-1 to TRBJ2-1, with 10 nucleotides matching TRBD2. This CDR3 is built from 16 residues. Germline V gene data show CDR1 as KGHDR and CDR2 as SFDVKD. Trimming removed 4 bases from V and 5 bases from J; junction bases left unmatched: 7. The DNA for the CDR3 is TGTGCCACCAGTGAAAAGGGACTAGCGAGGAACAATGAGCAGTTCTTC. This sequence encodes CATSEKGLARNNEQFF.

The rearrangement links TRBV6-2 or TRBV6-3 to TRBJ2-7; no firm D call. The germline CDR1 and CDR2 sequences are MNHEY and SVGEGT. This CDR3 comprises 11 residues. V was clipped by 5 bases and J by 4 bases, with 6 bases between them. The CDR3 protein is CASSPYYEQYF. The CDR3 region has the DNA TGTGCCAGCAGTCCGTATTACGAGCAGTACTTC.

V is TRBV3-1 (or the pseudogene TRBV3-2) and J is TRBJ1-2; 8 bases are a match to TRBD1. V lost 0 bases and J lost 8; bases outside the gene matches: 14. This CDR3 has 17 residues. Germline-derived CDR1 and CDR2 are LGHDT and YNNKEL (reference sequence). CDR3 sequence: CASSQDLFGQGIEGYTF. CDR3 coding DNA: TGTGCCAGCAGCCAAGATCTGTTCGGACAGGGCATAGAAGGCTACACCTTC.

The chain is built from TRBV28 and TRBJ1-2, with 9 nucleotides matching TRBD1. The length of the CDR3 is 13 residues. Germline-derived CDR1 and CDR2 are MDHEN and SYDVKM. Germline trimming cut 7 bases from V and 7 bases from J; bases unmatched to any gene: 7. The CDR3 DNA is TGTGCCAGCAACGCGGACAGGGGTCTTGGCTACACCTTC. The encoded protein is CASNADRGLGYTF.

The chain carries TRBV19 and TRBJ2-4; 10 positions match TRBD2. V lost 1 base and J lost 7; bases outside the gene matches: 4. Germline-derived CDR1 and CDR2 are LNHDA and SQIVND (reference sequence). The CDR3 extends over 15 amino acids. CDR3 protein: CASSIGEAGGNIQYF. CDR3 in DNA: TGTGCCAGTAGTATAGGAGAAGCGGGAGGGAACATTCAGTACTTC.

This chain joins TRBV6-2 or TRBV6-3 and TRBJ1-1; D ambiguous. The CDR3 is made up of 14 amino acids. Germline-derived CDR1 and CDR2 are MNHEY and SVGEGT. V was shortened by 0 bases and J by 4 bases, with 9 bases between the two germline ends. The DNA for the CDR3 is TGTGCCAGCAGTTACTCCAGCAGGTCCACTGAAGCTTTCTTT. Protein sequence: CASSYSSRSTEAFF.